This record covers a single T cell receptor beta chain. The entry originates in a study of blood T cell repertoires in COVID-19. Study context: Sites in the United States, Italy and Spain provided acute and convalescent COVID-19 samples. PBMCs, B-cell-depleted T cells, or T cells provided the cDNA or gDNA that made up the material.

TCRdb's table, derived via immunoSEQ multiplex PCR, lists solely in-frame clones and lacks some. This table holds 70,000 to 95,000 clones, over 85% found once. The sample was peripheral blood. The receptor's source is a man aged 45-65 years with acute or convalescent COVID-19.

Here the CDR3 DNA reads TGTGCCAGCAAAGAGCAGGGAGGGGCTAGGGAGCAGTACTTC. Translated, it gives CASKEQGGAREQYF. The chain employs TRBV28 and TRBJ2-7; 7 nucleotides align to TRBD2. Germline CDR1 and CDR2: MDHEN and SYDVKM. The length of the CDR3 is 14 residues. Unmatched junction bases numbered 13, after V lost 7 bases and J lost 7 bases.